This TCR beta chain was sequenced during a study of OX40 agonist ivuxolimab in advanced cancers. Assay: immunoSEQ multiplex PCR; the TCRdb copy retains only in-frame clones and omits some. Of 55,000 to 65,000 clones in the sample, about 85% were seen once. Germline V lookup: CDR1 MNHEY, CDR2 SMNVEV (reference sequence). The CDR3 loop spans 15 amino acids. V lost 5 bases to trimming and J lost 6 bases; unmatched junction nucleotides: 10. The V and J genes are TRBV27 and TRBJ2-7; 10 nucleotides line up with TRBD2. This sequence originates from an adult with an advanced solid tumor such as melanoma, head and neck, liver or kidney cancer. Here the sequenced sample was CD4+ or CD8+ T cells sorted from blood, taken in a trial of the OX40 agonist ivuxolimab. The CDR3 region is CASSPSLAGVGEQYF. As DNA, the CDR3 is TGTGCCAGCAGTCCCAGCCTAGCGGGAGTAGGCGAGCAGTACTTC.